The next 28 T cell receptor beta chains were all read from a single sample in a study of OX40 agonist ivuxolimab in advanced cancers. The table came from immunoSEQ multiplex PCR; TCRdb's copy has only in-frame clones and leaves some out. Of approximately 50,000 clones in the sample, approximately 83% were seen once. Here the sequenced sample was CD4+ or CD8+ T cells sorted from blood, taken in a trial of the OX40 agonist ivuxolimab. These receptors originate from an adult with an advanced solid tumor such as melanoma, head and neck, liver or kidney cancer.

The gene calls are TRBV30 and TRBJ1-2; 10 nucleotides match TRBD1. Germline CDR1 and CDR2: GTSNPN and SVGIG (reference sequence). V shed 3 bases, J shed 4 bases, and the junction held 11 bases outside the gene matches. The CDR3 extends over 16 amino acids. CDR3 sequence reads: CAWSAFDRGRGYGYTF. CDR3 DNA sequence: TGTGCCTGGAGCGCCTTTGACAGGGGGCGCGGCTATGGCTACACCTTC.

This clone was found once. V is TRBV7-9 and J is TRBJ2-7, with TRBD2 matching over 15 bases. The germline V gene encodes CDR1 SEHNR and CDR2 FQNEAQ (reference sequence). The length of the CDR3 is 16 residues. Unmatched junction bases numbered 5, after V lost 5 bases and J lost 3 bases. CDR3 loop: CASSPGLAGGGYEQYF. CDR3 DNA: TGTGCCAGCAGCCCGGGACTAGCGGGAGGCGGCTACGAGCAGTACTTC.

The chain couples TRBV5-6 to TRBJ2-1, with D unresolved. The CDR3 loop spans 12 amino acids. Between the trimmed V and J ends, which lost 4 bases and 6 bases, there was a span of 8 bases. Germline V CDR1 and CDR2: SGHDT, YYEEEE. The CDR3 loop is CASSMRFNEQFF. CDR3 sequence (DNA): TGTGCCAGCAGCATGAGGTTCAATGAGCAGTTCTTC.

V is TRBV9 and J is TRBJ2-7; 9 bases align to TRBD1. Per the germline V gene, CDR1 is SGDLS and CDR2 is YYNGEE. The CDR3 is 15 amino acids. Losses at the gene ends were 0 bases for V and 2 bases for J; bases not matched to a gene: 3. CDR3 DNA: TGTGCCAGCAGCGTAGGGGGGACAGGGCCCTACGAGCAGTACTTC. As protein: CASSVGGTGPYEQYF.

This chain links TRBV7-9 with TRBJ2-7, with TRBD1 matching over 9 bases. The CDR3 length is 16 residues. Per germline, CDR1 SEHNR and CDR2 FQNEAQ (reference sequence). J gave up 3 bases and V 3 bases, and 9 bases lay outside the gene matches. Here the CDR3 reads CASSFQPGQGIYEQYF. The CDR3 DNA is TGTGCCAGCAGCTTCCAACCGGGACAGGGAATCTACGAGCAGTACTTC.

This chain connects TRBV19 to TRBJ2-2; unclear D gene. V dropped 5 bases and J dropped 5 bases, with 12 bases sitting between them. The CDR3 contains 14 residues. The germline gives CDR1 LNHDA, CDR2 SQIVND (reference sequence). CDR3 nucleotide sequence: TGTGCCAGTAGTCTCTCTGGAGCTACCGGGGAGCTGTTTTTT. It codes for CASSLSGATGELFF.

The V and J genes are TRBV2 and TRBJ2-1; D is perhaps TRBD1 (6 bases). Trimming took 7 bases from V and 9 from J, leaving 10 bases between them. Germline assignment: CDR1 SNHLY and CDR2 FYNNEI. This CDR3 is 11 amino acids long. CDR3 in DNA: TGTGCCAGCACAGGGGTCACTGAGCAGTTCTTC. It specifies CASTGVTEQFF.

This clone was detected only once. In DNA form, the CDR3 reads TGCGCCAGCATTAGACAGAGTCCGGGACAGGGGGCTTTCGCCGGGGAGCTGTTTTTT. It encodes CASIRQSPGQGAFAGELFF. The rearrangement links TRBV23-1 to TRBJ2-2; 12 bases line up with TRBD1. TRBV23-1 is reported as an ORF; its role is uncertain. V lost 7 bases and J lost 6; bases outside the gene matches: 18. The CDR3 sequence is 19 residues long.

The chain links TRBV2 to TRBJ2-3; 10 nucleotides align to TRBD1. Trimming cost V 7 bases and J 3 bases; bases outside gene matches: 1. Germline CDR1 is SNHLY and CDR2 is FYNNEI. The CDR3 contains 13 residues. CDR3 sequence: CASTDRGTDTQYF. The DNA for the CDR3 is TGTGCCAGCACGGACAGGGGGACAGATACGCAGTATTTT.

The gene calls are TRBV19 and TRBJ2-5; 13 positions match TRBD2. The CDR3 totals 17 residues. Germline CDR1 and CDR2: LNHDA and SQIVND (reference sequence). V lost 7 bases, J lost 1 base, and 9 bases stayed unmatched. Here the CDR3 DNA reads TGTGCCAGTAAACGGACTAGCGGGAGTGGGGTCCAAGAGACCCAGTACTTC. This translates into CASKRTSGSGVQETQYF.

The chain recombines TRBV7-3 with TRBJ2-1; D is uncertain. With 0 bases removed from V and 2 bases from J, the gap between germline ends came to 5 bases. Germline assignment: CDR1 SGHTA and CDR2 FQGTGA. This CDR3 comprises 14 residues. For the CDR3, the DNA is TGTGCCAGCAGCTTAACACCCGCCTACAATGAGCAGTTCTTC. It encodes CASSLTPAYNEQFF.

This sequence joins TRBV5-4 and TRBJ1-2; possible D gene TRBD1, 5 bases. Trimming took 1 base from V and 4 from J, leaving 8 bases between them. This CDR3 contains 13 residues. Per germline, CDR1 SGHNT and CDR2 YYREEE (reference sequence). The CDR3 DNA is TGTGCCAGCAGCTTGACAGGAACCTATGGCTACACCTTC. Encoded protein: CASSLTGTYGYTF.

The chain carries TRBV29-1 and TRBJ1-4, with D tentatively TRBD1 (5 bases). This CDR3 contains 13 residues. Between the trimmed V and J ends, which lost 3 bases and 0 bases, there was a span of 5 bases. CDR1 is SQVTM and CDR2 is ANQGSEA in the germline V gene. CDR3 in DNA: TGCAGCGTTGAGACAGCAACTAATGAAAAACTGTTTTTT. Its protein is CSVETATNEKLFF.

The rearrangement uses TRBV11-2 and TRBJ2-3; 8 nucleotides line up with TRBD1. This CDR3 is 16 amino acids long. J gave up 4 bases and V 5 bases, and 11 bases lay outside the gene matches. CDR1 and CDR2 from the germline V gene are SGHAT and FQNNGV. CDR3 region: CASSPTRTGSADTQYF. As DNA, the CDR3 is TGTGCCAGCAGCCCCACCCGGACAGGGAGCGCAGATACGCAGTATTTT.

The chain has TRBV4-2 and TRBJ1-4; unclear D gene. V was shortened by 6 bases and J by 7 bases, with 6 bases between the two germline ends. CDR1 is LGHNA and CDR2 is YNFKEQ in the germline V gene. The CDR3 is made up of 11 amino acids. The CDR3 region is CASRFGEKLFF. In DNA, the CDR3 is TGTGCCAGCAGATTTGGTGAAAAACTGTTTTTT.

The rearrangement uses TRBV7-8 and TRBJ2-6; weak D call: TRBD1 (6 bases). Germline V gives CDR1 SGHVS, CDR2 FQNEAQ. Trimming shortened V by 1 base and J by 1 base, and 23 bases separated the two germline ends. This CDR3 spans 21 amino acids. This CDR3 reads CASSLGSQGFGSFSGANVLTF. The DNA of the CDR3 is TGTGCCAGCAGCTTAGGTTCACAGGGTTTTGGTTCATTTTCTGGGGCCAACGTCCTGACTTTC. Variable domain in full (rest from reference TRBV7-8 and TRBJ2-6): GAGVSQSPRYKVAKRGQDVALRCDPISGHVSLFWYQQALGQGPEFLTYFQNEAQLDKSGLPSDRFFAERPEGSVSTLKIQRTQQEDSAVYLCASSLGSQGFGSFSGANVLTFGAGSRLTVL.

The chain carries TRBV5-1 and TRBJ2-7, with D unresolved. V was clipped by 0 bases and J by 0 bases, with 7 bases between them. Germline lookup yields CDR1 SGHRS and CDR2 YFSETQ. This CDR3 has 14 residues. This CDR3 is CASSLVGSSYEQYF. The CDR3 nucleotides are TGCGCCAGCAGCTTGGTAGGCAGCTCCTACGAGCAGTACTTC.

The V gene is TRBV5-1, the J gene TRBJ2-2; tentative D call: TRBD1 (5 bases). Per the germline V gene, CDR1 is SGHRS and CDR2 is YFSETQ. The V end lost 0 bases, the J end lost 3 bases, and 9 bases lay between the germline ends. This CDR3 is built from 15 residues. The DNA of the CDR3 is TGCGCCAGCAGCTTGGTTGACAGAGACACCGGGGAGCTGTTTTTT. Translated: CASSLVDRDTGELFF. Full variable domain (rest looked up from reference TRBV5-1 and TRBJ2-2): KAGVTQTPRYLIKTRGQQVTLSCSPISGHRSVSWYQQTPGQGLQFLFEYFSETQRNKGNFPGRFSGRQFSNSRSEMNVSTLELGDSALYLCASSLVDRDTGELFFGEGSRLTVL.

The chain recombines TRBV9 with TRBJ2-3; no clear D. Trimming stripped 2 bases from V and 2 bases from J, with 9 bases between. Looked up from germline, CDR1 is SGDLS and CDR2 is YYNGEE. The CDR3 has 14 amino acids. The CDR3 sequence: CASSVAPDTDTQYF. Written as DNA, the CDR3 is TGTGCCAGCAGCGTGGCTCCTGACACAGATACGCAGTATTTT.

The rearrangement links TRBV6-6 to TRBJ2-1; TRBD2 agrees at 11 bases. Per the germline V gene, CDR1 is MNHNY and CDR2 is SVGAGI (reference sequence). The junction had 5 bases not matched to a gene; V was cut back by 6 bases and J by 4 bases. This CDR3 is 15 amino acids long. CDR3 nucleotide sequence: TGTGCCAGCAGCCTACTAGCGGGAGATTACAATGAGCAGTTCTTC. It encodes CASSLLAGDYNEQFF.

The chain combines TRBV20-1 with TRBJ1-4, with 9 nucleotides matching TRBD1. CDR1 DFQATT and CDR2 SNEGSKA come from the germline V gene (reference sequence). This CDR3 spans 11 amino acids. V lost 3 bases and J lost 14; bases outside the gene matches: 4. CDR3 nucleotides: TGCAGTGCTAGGGACAGGGGAACGCTGTTTTTT. Its translation: CSARDRGTLFF.

This clone occurred a few times. The V gene is TRBV28, the J gene TRBJ2-7; TRBD1 aligns across 7 bases. CDR1 is MDHEN, CDR2 SYDVKM, per germline. The CDR3 is 14 residues long. V lost 4 bases, J lost 2 bases, and 5 bases stayed unmatched. CDR3 nucleotide sequence: TGTGCCAGCAGTTCAAGGACAGGACCCTACGAGCAGTACTTC. This sequence encodes CASSSRTGPYEQYF. The variable domain in full, completed from reference TRBV28 and TRBJ2-7, reads DVKVTQSSRYLVKRTGEKVFLECVQDMDHENMFWYRQDPGLGLRLIYFSYDVKMKEKGDIPEGYSVSREKKERFSLILESASTNQTSMYLCASSSRTGPYEQYFGPGTRLTVT.

This sequence joins TRBV6-1 and TRBJ2-1; 7 bases are a match to TRBD1. Looked up from germline, CDR1 is MNHNS and CDR2 is SASEGT. V was pared by 2 bases and J by 8 bases, with 12 bases of the junction left unmatched. The length of the CDR3 is 16 residues. CDR3 bases: TGTGCCAGCAGTGAACCTGGGACAGCACTGAGGGATGAGCAGTTCTTC. Its protein product is CASSEPGTALRDEQFF.

J is TRBJ2-1 and V is TRBV5-6; D not certain. Germline CDR1 is SGHDT and CDR2 is YYEEEE. The V end lost 2 bases, the J end lost 8 bases, and 5 bases lay between the germline ends. There are 11 residues in the CDR3. CDR3 coding DNA: TGTGCCAGCAGCTTTCGCTATGAGCAGTTCTTC. It is translated as CASSFRYEQFF.

V is TRBV7-8 and J is TRBJ2-1, with TRBD2 matching 8 bases. Trimming at V came to 3 bases and at J to 8 bases, leaving 21 bases not matched to a gene. Germline CDR1 SGHVS, CDR2 FQNEAQ. The CDR3 extends over 19 amino acids. CDR3 DNA: TGTGCCAGCAGCTTGGCCCGCCTCGGACTAGCCGTAATAGGCCATGAGCAGTTCTTC. Translating gives CASSLARLGLAVIGHEQFF.

The chain is built from TRBV7-2 and TRBJ2-6; no firm D call. The CDR3 is made up of 15 amino acids. The germline V gene has CDR1 SGHTA and CDR2 FQGNSA. With 1 base removed from V and 4 bases from J, the gap between germline ends came to 8 bases. CDR3 sequence: CASSLGLGGANVLTF. As DNA, the CDR3 is TGTGCCAGCAGCTTAGGGCTCGGGGGGGCCAACGTCCTGACTTTC. Complete variable domain (other parts from reference TRBV7-2 and TRBJ2-6): GAGVSQSPSNKVTEKGKDVELRCDPISGHTALYWYRQSLGQGLEFLIYFQGNSAPDKSGLPSDRFSAERTGGSVSTLTIQRTQQEDSAVYLCASSLGLGGANVLTFGAGSRLTVL.

The chain carries TRBV15 and TRBJ2-1; a weak D match, TRBD2 (6 bases). The CDR3 sequence is 17 residues long. Germline assignment: CDR1 LNHNV and CDR2 YYDKDF (reference sequence). Trimming cost V 3 bases and J 2 bases, with 17 bases left between them. CDR3 sequence reads: CATSRVYGGTTYNEQFF. The CDR3 region has the DNA TGTGCCACCAGCAGGGTCTATGGCGGGACCACCTACAATGAGCAGTTCTTC.

This clone was found once. This chain links TRBV6-5 with TRBJ2-2; 7 bases fit TRBD1. Looked up from germline, CDR1 is MNHEY and CDR2 is SVGAGI. This CDR3 is 15 amino acids long. The V segment lost 6 bases and the J segment 7 bases; nucleotides outside the gene matches: 11. The CDR3: CASSQGTADIGELFF. The CDR3 coding sequence is TGTGCCAGCAGCCAAGGGACAGCGGATATCGGGGAGCTGTTTTTT.